This T cell receptor (beta chain) was sequenced for a study of T cell responses to AZD1222 COVID-19 vaccine. This clone came up once. What it binds is unknown. Repertoires were generated with immunoSEQ multiplex PCR, while TCRdb's copy carries only in-frame clones and drops some. The sample records some 130,000 clones, 90% to 95% being singletons. Points from the study as a whole: Among spike-specific TCRs, nearly half reportedly target unmutated variant regions. Possibly, clonal diversity was underestimated; donors were largely white British and included more females.

Germline values: CDR1 WSHSY, CDR2 SAAADI. The CDR3 has 12 amino acids. Trimming cost V 8 bases and J 0 bases, with 6 bases left between them. The chain combines TRBV10-2 with TRBJ2-3; no reliable D call. The receptor comes from an adult in good health. The specimen comprised peripheral blood, sampled on day 0 of AZD1222 vaccination. Written as DNA, the CDR3 is TGCGCCAGCGAGACTAGCACAGATACGCAGTATTTT. This gives the protein CASETSTDTQYF.